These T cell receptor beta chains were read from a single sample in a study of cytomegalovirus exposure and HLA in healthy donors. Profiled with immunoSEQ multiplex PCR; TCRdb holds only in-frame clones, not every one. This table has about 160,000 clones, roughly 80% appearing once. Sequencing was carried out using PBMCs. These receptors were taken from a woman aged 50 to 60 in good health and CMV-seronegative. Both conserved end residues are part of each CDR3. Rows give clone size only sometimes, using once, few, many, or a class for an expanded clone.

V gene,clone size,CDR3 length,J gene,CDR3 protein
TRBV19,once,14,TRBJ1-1,CASTRQGMNTEAFF
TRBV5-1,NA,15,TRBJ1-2,CASSLVGQVNYGYTF
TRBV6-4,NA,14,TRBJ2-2,CASRREFGTGELFF
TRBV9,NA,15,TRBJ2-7,CASSEGTGVLYEQYF
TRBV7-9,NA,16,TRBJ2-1,CSSSFRGLSSYNEQFF
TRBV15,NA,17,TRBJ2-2,CATSRDEVGASTGELFF
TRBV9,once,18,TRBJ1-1,CASSTSWDRRHRGTEAFF
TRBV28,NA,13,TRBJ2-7,CASRRQGLGEQYF
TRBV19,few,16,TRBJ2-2,CASSIVPSGNTGELFF
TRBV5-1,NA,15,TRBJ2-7,CASRASGFSTYEQYF
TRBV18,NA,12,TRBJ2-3,CASSRATDTQYF
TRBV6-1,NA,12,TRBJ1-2,CASSEGLIIYTF
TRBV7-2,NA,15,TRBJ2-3,CASNQIGGAGDTQYF
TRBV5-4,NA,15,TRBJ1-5,CASSFFSGEGQPQHF
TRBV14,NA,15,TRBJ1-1,CASSQELGGNTEAFF
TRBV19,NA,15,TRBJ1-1,CASSWGTGVDTEAFF
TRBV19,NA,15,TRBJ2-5,CASSTGQSPWETQYF
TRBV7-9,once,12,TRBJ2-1,CASSPPGDEQFF
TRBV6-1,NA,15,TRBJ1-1,CASSVFQGELTEAFF
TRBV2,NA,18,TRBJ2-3,CASSVRLAGGPGTDTQYF
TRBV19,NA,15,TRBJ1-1,CASSQGSGWDTEAFF
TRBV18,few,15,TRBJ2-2,CASSPSGRATGELFF
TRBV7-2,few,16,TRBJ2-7,CASSSTTSGRLYEQYF
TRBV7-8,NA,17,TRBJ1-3,CASSLAPTGRSGNTIYF
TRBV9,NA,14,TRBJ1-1,CASSESGRATEAFF
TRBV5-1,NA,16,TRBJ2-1,CASSFLQGSIYNEQFF
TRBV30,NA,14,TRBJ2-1,CAWVGTSIYNEQFF
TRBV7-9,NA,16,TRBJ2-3,CASSHGGLAGPDTQYF
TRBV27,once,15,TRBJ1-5,CASSRLQGIGQPQHF
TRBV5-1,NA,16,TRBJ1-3,CASSLADGGNGNTIYF
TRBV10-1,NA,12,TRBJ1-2,CAGYSTGLGYTF
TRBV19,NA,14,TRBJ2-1,CASSIGLASLGQFF
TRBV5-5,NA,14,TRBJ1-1,CASSPGHTNTEAFF
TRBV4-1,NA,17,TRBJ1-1,CASSHPRWRDRDTEAFF
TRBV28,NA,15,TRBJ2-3,CASSRLAGGTDTQYF
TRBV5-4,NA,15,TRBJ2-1,CASSLGGGSYNEQFF
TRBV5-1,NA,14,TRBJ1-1,CASSSLLSNTEAFF
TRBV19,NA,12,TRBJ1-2,CASTRAGSGYTF
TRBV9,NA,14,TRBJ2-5,CASSVAGGLETQYF
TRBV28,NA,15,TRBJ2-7,CASSPIDRTSYEQYF
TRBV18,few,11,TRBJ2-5,CASSPEETQYF
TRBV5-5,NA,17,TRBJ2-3,CASSSIRGQGVKDTQYF
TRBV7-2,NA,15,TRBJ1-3,CASSFKRHSGNTIYF
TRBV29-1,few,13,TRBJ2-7,CSATKDSAYEQYF
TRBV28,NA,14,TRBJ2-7,CASRPRDRSYEQYF
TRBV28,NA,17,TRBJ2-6,CASSPLLAGSGANVLTF
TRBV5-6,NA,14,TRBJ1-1,CASTKGQGETEAFF
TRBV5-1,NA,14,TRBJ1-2,CASSLERGSNGYTF
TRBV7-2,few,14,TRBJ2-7,CASSLQPGTYEQYF
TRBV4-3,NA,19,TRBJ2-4,CASSQEKGQGKLAKNIQYF